This is a list of T cell receptor beta chains from one sample in a study of T cells in Graves' hyperthyroidism and ophthalmopathy. TCRdb analysed the multiplex PCR reads with MiXCR anew, one entry per CDR3 protein. The sample lists about 290,000 distinct CDR3 sequences; around 13% were seen once. The sequenced sample consisted of blood. These receptors all stem from a woman between 40 and 55 years old with Graves' hyperthyroidism. Both conserved end residues are part of each CDR3. A D gene is named only where the DNA matches it firmly. Some rows have no size entry. The others give once, few or many, or a class for an expanded clone.

TRBJ1-1	many	TRBD1	TRBV19	CASSIGDRIAEAFF	TGTGCCAGTAGTATAGGGGACAGGATCGCTGAAGCTTTCTTT
TRBJ2-5	many	TRBD1	TRBV30	CAWNLGTGPPAQYF	TGTGCCTGGAACCTCGGGACAGGGCCCCCTGCCCAGTACTTC
TRBJ1-5	many	-	TRBV6-1	CASRPGQENHPQHF	TGTGCCAGCAGGCCCGGACAAGAGAATCATCCCCAGCATTTT
TRBJ1-2	many	TRBD1	TRBV2	CASRAQTGGDYGYTF	TGTGCCAGCAGGGCCCAGACAGGGGGGGACTATGGCTACACCTTC
TRBJ2-7	-	TRBD2	TRBV19	CASRVSGRASYEQYF	TGTGCCAGTAGGGTTAGCGGGAGGGCTTCCTACGAGCAGTACTTC
TRBJ2-1	many	TRBD2	TRBV7-3	CASSPRTSNEQFF	TGTGCCAGCAGCCCCCGGACTAGTAATGAGCAGTTCTTC
TRBJ2-3	many	TRBD2	TRBV6-2/TRBV6-3	CASSSLGLAGGDTQYF	TGTGCCAGCAGTTCTCTCGGACTAGCGGGTGGGGATACGCAGTATTTT
TRBJ2-6	-	TRBD1	TRBV7-2	CAGSTGAGANVLTF	TGTGCCGGATCGACAGGGGCTGGGGCCAACGTCCTGACTTTC
TRBJ2-2	-	-	TRBV5-4	CASSLAGRAGKNTGELFF	TGTGCCAGCAGCTTGGCCGGTCGTGCAGGGAAAAACACCGGGGAGCTGTTTTTT
TRBJ1-5	many	-	TRBV3-1	CASSQANGGVAHF	TGTGCCAGCAGCCAAGCAAACGGGGGGGTCGCGCATTTT
TRBJ2-1	-	TRBD2	TRBV7-9	CASSWEGNEQFF	TGTGCCAGCAGCTGGGAGGGCAATGAGCAGTTCTTC
TRBJ1-3	few	-	TRBV3-1	CASSQVYRGSSGNTIYF	TGTGCCAGCAGCCAAGTCTACCGGGGGAGCTCTGGAAACACCATATATTTT
TRBJ1-1	many	TRBD1	TRBV12-3/TRBV12-4	CASSSTGQGREAFF	TGTGCCAGCAGTTCAACGGGACAGGGCAGGGAAGCTTTCTTT
TRBJ2-7	many	TRBD2	TRBV29-1	CSVEDWGLGTRGEQYF	TGCAGCGTTGAAGATTGGGGACTAGGCACAAGGGGTGAGCAGTACTTC
TRBJ1-1	many	-	TRBV11-2	CASQLQPTNTEAFF	TGTGCCAGCCAATTACAGCCTACGAACACTGAAGCTTTCTTT
TRBJ2-1	many	TRBD2	TRBV12-3/TRBV12-4	CASSPVAGDYNEQFF	TGTGCCAGCAGTCCCGTAGCGGGAGATTACAATGAGCAGTTCTTC
TRBJ1-5	-	TRBD1	TRBV7-9	CASSQSPVGQGYNQPQHF	TGTGCCAGCAGCCAAAGCCCTGTGGGACAGGGGTACAATCAGCCCCAGCATTTT
TRBJ1-5	-	-	TRBV30	CAWSVPTFYRRAQPQHF	TGTGCCTGGAGTGTCCCGACCTTTTACCGGAGGGCTCAGCCCCAGCATTTT
TRBJ2-1	many	-	TRBV27	CASRGTSSYNEQFF	TGTGCCAGCAGGGGGACATCATCCTACAATGAGCAGTTCTTC
TRBJ2-5	many	-	TRBV6-1	CASSFEQYETQYF	TGTGCCAGCAGTTTCGAACAGTACGAGACCCAGTACTTC
TRBJ1-1	many	-	TRBV6-2/TRBV6-3	CASSYSATNTEAFF	TGTGCCAGCAGTTACTCGGCCACGAACACTGAAGCTTTCTTT
TRBJ2-7	many	-	TRBV15	CATSRDRTSYEQYF	TGTGCCACCAGCAGGGACCGGACCTCCTACGAGCAGTACTTC
TRBJ1-5	-	-	TRBV18	CASSPQGFDQPQHF	TGTGCCAGCTCACCACAGGGTTTCGATCAGCCCCAGCATTTT
TRBJ2-7	many	TRBD2	TRBV20-1	CSSETSGSYEQYF	TGCAGTTCAGAGACTAGCGGATCCTACGAGCAGTACTTC
TRBJ2-3	few	TRBD2	TRBV5-4	CASSGTSGRHGGTDTQYF	TGTGCCAGCAGCGGAACTAGCGGGAGGCATGGTGGCACAGATACGCAGTATTTT
TRBJ2-7	many	-	TRBV6-1	CASSPGYYEQYF	TGTGCCAGCAGTCCGGGCTACTACGAGCAGTACTTC
TRBJ2-3	-	-	TRBV5-4	CASSLDGPSTDTQYF	TGTGCCAGCAGCTTGGATGGGCCGAGCACAGATACGCAGTATTTT
TRBJ2-3	many	-	TRBV2	CAGGLAKTDTQYF	TGTGCCGGGGGCCTAGCGAAGACAGATACGCAGTATTTT
TRBJ2-1	few	-	TRBV9	CASSVLGSSYNEQFF	TGTGCCAGCAGCGTACTCGGGAGCTCCTACAATGAGCAGTTCTTC
TRBJ1-1	many	-	TRBV29-1	CSVGGDRPNTEAFF	TGCAGCGTAGGAGGGGATCGTCCGAACACTGAAGCTTTCTTT
TRBJ2-7	few	-	TRBV6-1	CASTLLKLERYEQCF	TGTGCCAGCACCCTCCTTAAACTGGAGCGCTACGAGCAGTGCTTC
TRBJ1-6	many	-	TRBV6-2/TRBV6-3	CASGLQGSNSPLHF	TGTGCCAGCGGCCTGCAGGGGTCTAATTCACCCCTCCACTTT
TRBJ2-3	many	-	TRBV24-1	CATSDPTVDTQYF	TGTGCCACCAGTGATCCCACGGTAGATACGCAGTATTTT
TRBJ2-7	many	TRBD2	TRBV5-1	CASSLAPLAGPYEQYF	TGCGCCAGCAGCTTGGCCCCTCTAGCGGGTCCCTACGAGCAGTACTTC
TRBJ2-7	many	-	TRBV2	CASAVRRDEQYF	TGTGCCAGTGCTGTTCGTAGGGACGAGCAGTACTTC
TRBJ2-3	many	-	TRBV30	CAAHQGYGTDTQYF	TGTGCCGCCCACCAGGGGTATGGCACAGATACGCAGTATTTT
TRBJ1-1	many	TRBD1	TRBV29-1	CSVDAGGTEAFF	TGCAGCGTTGATGCAGGGGGCACTGAAGCTTTCTTT
TRBJ2-1	many	-	TRBV18	CASSLRDSNEQFF	TGTGCCAGCTCACTGAGAGACAGCAATGAGCAGTTCTTC
TRBJ1-1	many	-	TRBV10-3	CAISGTAEETEAFF	TGTGCCATCAGTGGGACAGCGGAAGAGACTGAAGCTTTCTTT
TRBJ2-2	-	-	TRBV24-1	CATSDPPGPKGIGELFF	TGTGCCACCAGTGACCCGCCGGGCCCGAAAGGGATCGGGGAGCTGTTTTTT
TRBJ2-5	few	TRBD2	TRBV13	CASSSWVLTSGTQETQYF	TGTGCCAGCAGCTCTTGGGTGCTGACTAGCGGGACTCAAGAGACCCAGTACTTC
TRBJ2-1	many	-	TRBV11-2	CASSSPRKRYRTYNEQFF	TGTGCCAGCAGCTCCCCCCGTAAGCGGTATCGTACCTACAATGAGCAGTTCTTC
TRBJ2-1	-	-	TRBV6-1	CASSIPSEQFF	TGTGCCAGCAGCATCCCGTCCGAGCAGTTCTTC
TRBJ1-1	many	TRBD1	TRBV20-1	CSASGQGLGTEAFF	TGCAGTGCTAGTGGACAGGGGTTGGGCACTGAAGCTTTCTTT
TRBJ2-1	few	TRBD1	TRBV19	CASSIDQRGTERYNEQFF	TGTGCCAGTAGTATAGATCAACGAGGGACAGAACGTTACAATGAGCAGTTCTTC
TRBJ2-5	-	TRBD2	TRBV20-1	CSARRLAGAETQYF	TGCAGTGCTCGACGACTAGCGGGAGCGGAGACCCAGTACTTC
TRBJ2-7	many	-	TRBV20-1	CSARDRRRTGYEQYF	TGCAGTGCTAGAGATCGACGCCGGACTGGGTACGAGCAGTACTTC
TRBJ2-1	-	TRBD2	TRBV24-1	CATPRTSGSYNEQFF	TGTGCCACCCCAAGGACTAGCGGATCCTACAATGAGCAGTTCTTC
TRBJ2-2	many	-	TRBV12-3/TRBV12-4	CASSLVQGNTGELFF	TGTGCCAGCAGTTTGGTTCAGGGGAACACCGGGGAGCTGTTTTTT
TRBJ2-2	few	-	TRBV29-1	CSVYRGGGELFF	TGCAGCGTTTACAGGGGAGGAGGGGAGCTGTTTTTT
TRBJ2-2	few	TRBD2	TRBV20-1	CSAQPPGLAGGWNTGELFF	TGCAGTGCTCAACCTCCGGGACTAGCGGGAGGATGGAACACCGGGGAGCTGTTTTTT
TRBJ1-2	-	-	TRBV20-1	CSARDPGGGFYGYTF	TGCAGTGCTAGAGATCCCGGCGGCGGATTCTATGGCTACACCTTC
TRBJ2-7	many	TRBD1	TRBV6-1	CASSKNPGQGSPEQYF	TGTGCCAGCAGTAAAAACCCGGGACAGGGTTCTCCCGAGCAGTACTTC
TRBJ2-1	many	TRBD2	TRBV5-1	CASSLAGGGSYNEQFF	TGCGCCAGCAGCTTGGCGGGGGGTGGCTCCTACAATGAGCAGTTCTTC
TRBJ2-5	many	-	TRBV28	CASSVTLYKETQYF	TGTGCCAGCAGTGTGACGCTATATAAAGAGACCCAGTACTTC
TRBJ1-4	-	-	TRBV19	CASSIRWTNEKLFF	TGTGCCAGTAGTATACGGTGGACTAATGAAAAACTGTTTTTT
TRBJ2-7	many	TRBD2	TRBV7-9	CASSLQAGDYEQYF	TGTGCCAGCAGCTTACAGGCGGGGGACTACGAGCAGTACTTC
TRBJ2-7	many	TRBD2	TRBV7-2	CASSQTGTSGGSYEQYF	TGTGCCAGCAGCCAGACAGGAACTAGCGGGGGCTCCTACGAGCAGTACTTC
TRBJ2-3	many	TRBD1	TRBV29-1	CSVGRGRSDTQYF	TGCAGCGTTGGTAGGGGGCGGTCGGATACGCAGTATTTT
TRBJ2-3	many	-	TRBV14	CASSQGKVFTDTQYF	TGTGCCAGCAGCCAAGGAAAGGTGTTCACAGATACGCAGTATTTT